The 22 T cell receptor beta chains below come from one sample, sequenced in a study of blood T cell repertoires in COVID-19. Profiled with immunoSEQ multiplex PCR; TCRdb holds only in-frame clones, not every one. The table shows some 300,000 clones, with 88% occurring only once. Sequenced material: PBMCs or T cells enriched from blood (not recorded which). These receptor sequences come from a woman between 25 and 40 years old who had recovered from COVID-19.

The V call is TRBV18, the J call TRBJ1-3; D remains unclear. From germline, CDR1 is KGHSH and CDR2 LQKENI. The CDR3 length is 18 residues. Trimming removed 2 bases from V and 2 bases from J, with 19 bases in between. The CDR3 spells CASSPFHKSRATGNTIYF. CDR3 nucleotide sequence: TGTGCCAGCTCACCATTTCACAAGTCGAGGGCAACTGGAAACACCATATATTTT.

V is TRBV10-1 and J is TRBJ2-7; 10 positions agree with TRBD2. Germline lookup yields CDR1 WNHNN and CDR2 SYGVQD (reference sequence). The V gene end was trimmed by 0 bases and the J gene end by 5 bases; junction bases not matched to a gene: 4. The CDR3 runs to 15 residues. This CDR3 reads CASSESGLAGDEQYF. The DNA for the CDR3 is TGCGCCAGCAGTGAGTCTGGGCTAGCGGGAGACGAGCAGTACTTC.

This clone was observed a handful of times. V usage is TRBV9 and J usage is TRBJ1-5; the match to TRBD1 covers 7 bases. This CDR3 region has 15 residues. In germline, CDR1 is SGDLS, CDR2 YYNGEE. The trim removed 1 base at V and 4 bases at J, leaving 5 bases unmatched. CDR3 in amino acids: CASSVSGQLNQPQHF. Written as DNA, the CDR3 is TGTGCCAGCAGCGTATCGGGACAGCTTAATCAGCCCCAGCATTTT.

J is TRBJ2-1 and V is TRBV12-3 or TRBV12-4, with D unclear. V gave up 5 bases and J gave up 4 bases, with 9 bases separating them. The CDR3 extends over 13 amino acids. CDR3 amino acids: CASSESSYNEQFF. CDR3 nucleotides: TGTGCCAGCAGTGAGAGTAGTTACAATGAGCAGTTCTTC.

CDR3 residues: CASSGTAKGRMNTEAFF. As DNA, the CDR3 is TGTGCCAGCTCTGGGACAGCCAAGGGTCGAATGAACACTGAAGCTTTCTTT. This rearrangement joins TRBV9 to TRBJ1-1; TRBD1 matches 7 bases. This CDR3 comprises 17 residues. The ends lost 7 bases at V and 0 bases at J; junction bases unmatched: 15. CDR1 is SGDLS, CDR2 YYNGEE, per germline.

The CDR3 nucleotides are TGTGCCAGCAGTTACGCAGGGTCGAGCTATGGCTACACCTTC. Protein: CASSYAGSSYGYTF. V is TRBV6-2 or TRBV6-3 and J is TRBJ1-2; the D gene is possibly TRBD1 (5 bases). Germline V gene sequence: CDR1 MNHEY, CDR2 SVGEGT. Trimming took off 2 bases at V and 4 bases at J, with 11 bases between the two ends. The CDR3 totals 14 residues.

The chain uses TRBV28 and TRBJ1-3; D not certain. The V and J ends lost 3 bases and 2 bases respectively, with 5 bases between them. The CDR3 sequence is 13 residues long. Germline V gene data show CDR1 as MDHEN and CDR2 as SYDVKM. The CDR3 region has the DNA TGTGCCAGCAGTTTTACAGCTGGAAACACCATATATTTT. It specifies CASSFTAGNTIYF.

The rearrangement joins TRBV24-1 to TRBJ1-2; 8 bases are a match to TRBD1. Germline-derived CDR1 and CDR2 are KGHDR and SFDVKD. J was trimmed by 3 bases and V by 0 bases; bases with no gene match: 5. The CDR3 is made up of 16 amino acids. This chain's CDR3 is CATSDLRSGGDYGYTF. CDR3 in DNA: TGTGCCACCAGTGATTTGCGGTCAGGGGGCGACTATGGCTACACCTTC.

This clone was picked up a small number of times. The chain recombines TRBV5-1 with TRBJ2-2, with 11 bases matching TRBD1. CDR3 length: 15 amino acids. V gave up 0 bases and J gave up 6 bases; unmatched junction bases: 1. Germline loops: CDR1 SGHRS, CDR2 YFSETQ. The CDR3 here is CASSLVDRGPGELFF. DNA of the CDR3: TGCGCCAGCAGCTTGGTGGACAGGGGGCCCGGGGAGCTGTTTTTT.

V is TRBV29-1 and J is TRBJ2-3; D gene unclear. V dropped 5 bases and J dropped 2 bases, with 5 bases sitting between them. The CDR3 spans 11 residues. From germline, CDR1 is SQVTM and CDR2 ANQGSEA. CDR3 sequence: CSVLLTDTQYF. The CDR3 nucleotides are TGCAGCGTTTTACTCACAGATACGCAGTATTTT.

The chain employs TRBV9 and TRBJ2-2; D might be TRBD2 (6 bases). Germline V gene data show CDR1 as SGDLS and CDR2 as YYNGEE. V was cut by 0 bases and J by 6 bases, with 18 bases left in between. This CDR3 spans 17 amino acids. CDR3 residues: CASSVEEAGAAPGELFF. The CDR3 bases are TGTGCCAGCAGCGTAGAAGAAGCGGGCGCCGCCCCCGGGGAGCTGTTTTTT.

This chain uses TRBV7-8 with TRBJ2-7, with TRBD1 matching 8 bases. With V trimmed by 5 bases and J by 7 bases, 10 bases remained unmatched. Germline values: CDR1 SGHVS, CDR2 FQNEAQ. CDR3 length equals 14 residues. This chain's CDR3 is CASSPGTGRAEQYF. The CDR3 coding sequence is TGTGCCAGCAGCCCCGGGACAGGCCGGGCTGAGCAGTACTTC.

The chain links TRBV6-2 or TRBV6-3 to TRBJ1-1; 9 nucleotides align to TRBD1. The CDR3 contains 19 residues. Looked up from germline, CDR1 is MNHEY and CDR2 is SVGEGT. With 2 bases clipped from V and 1 base from J, the junction kept 14 bases outside the gene matches. The CDR3, as DNA: TGTGCCAGCAGTTACCACAGAAACCGGGACAGGGAAACGAACACTGAAGCTTTCTTT. Translation gives CASSYHRNRDRETNTEAFF.

The chain couples TRBV5-1 to TRBJ1-2; 8 bases are a match to TRBD1. The CDR3 length is 14 residues. With 4 bases clipped from V and 4 bases from J, the junction kept 6 bases outside the gene matches. CDR1 is SGHRS and CDR2 is YFSETQ in the germline V gene. CDR3 sequence: CASSGGQVVYGYTF. The CDR3 DNA sequence: TGCGCCAGCAGCGGGGGACAGGTCGTCTATGGCTACACCTTC.

Written as DNA, the CDR3 is TGTGCCAGCAGTTCCATCGACAGGGGCTACTACAATGAGCAGTTCTTC. As protein: CASSSIDRGYYNEQFF. The chain has TRBV27 and TRBJ2-1, with TRBD1 matching 8 bases. The CDR3 is 16 amino acids. Germline CDR1 reads MNHEY; CDR2 reads SMNVEV (reference sequence). V lost 4 bases, J lost 3 bases, and 8 bases stayed unmatched.

The gene calls are TRBV27 and TRBJ2-7; D perhaps matches TRBD2 (5 bases). The V gene lost 3 bases and the J gene lost 3 bases, with 9 bases spanning the gap. CDR3 length equals 13 residues. CDR1 is MNHEY and CDR2 is SMNVEV in the germline V gene (reference sequence). CDR3 loop: CASSFGMGYEQYF. CDR3 bases: TGTGCCAGCAGTTTCGGGATGGGCTACGAGCAGTACTTC.

This clone was counted a single time. The V and J genes are TRBV10-3 and TRBJ2-1; D perhaps matches TRBD1 (6 bases). The CDR3 spans 15 residues. V gave up 5 bases and J gave up 2 bases, with 13 bases separating them. CDR1 is ENHRY, CDR2 SYGVKD, per germline. The CDR3 sequence: CAISQGSRTYNEQFF. The CDR3 DNA reads TGTGCCATCAGTCAGGGGTCGAGAACCTACAATGAGCAGTTCTTC.

CDR3 nucleotide sequence: TGTGCCTCTTCGGACAGCTCCTACGAGCAGTACTTC. This encodes CASSDSSYEQYF. The J gene is TRBJ2-7, the V gene TRBV10-3; tentative D call: TRBD1 (6 bases). V lost 11 bases, J lost 0 bases, and 11 bases lay in between. The germline V gene has CDR1 ENHRY and CDR2 SYGVKD. This CDR3 is built from 12 residues.

V usage is TRBV30 and J usage is TRBJ2-5; D may be TRBD1 (5 bases). The germline gives CDR1 GTSNPN, CDR2 SVGIG (reference sequence). V lost 1 base to trimming and J lost 5 bases, with 20 bases between them. CDR3 length equals 16 residues. DNA of the CDR3: TGTGCCTGGAGTGGATCGGACATACCTCCCAGGGAGACCCAGTACTTC. It specifies CAWSGSDIPPRETQYF. Using reference TRBV30 and TRBJ2-5 for the parts outside the CDR3, the full variable domain is SQTIHQWPATLVQPVGSPLSLECTVEGTSNPNLYWYRQAAGRGLQLLFYSVGIGQISSEVPQNLSASRPQDRQFILSSKKLLLSDSGFYLCAWSGSDIPPRETQYFGPGTRLLVL.

The chain uses TRBV28 and TRBJ1-2; tentative D call: TRBD1 (5 bases). The CDR3 consists of 13 residues. CDR1 is MDHEN, CDR2 SYDVKM, per germline. The V end was cut by 7 bases, the J end by 7 bases, with 16 bases between. CDR3 coding DNA: TGTGCCAGCAATGCCGACAGCCCTTCTGGCTACACCTTC. Its protein product is CASNADSPSGYTF.

The chain links TRBV25-1 to TRBJ2-3; D unresolved. The CDR3 totals 14 residues. Germline V gives CDR1 MGHDK, CDR2 SYGVNS. V was clipped by 3 bases and J by 1 base, with 8 bases between them. This chain's CDR3 is CASSDPRGTDTQYF. The CDR3 nucleotides are TGTGCCAGCAGTGACCCCCGGGGCACAGATACGCAGTATTTT.

The chain is built from TRBV5-1 and TRBJ1-1, with D perhaps TRBD1 (6 bases). CDR1 SGHRS and CDR2 YFSETQ come from the germline V gene. V was cut by 2 bases and J by 0 bases, with 11 bases left in between. There are 15 residues in the CDR3. The CDR3 sequence: CASSLGGSMNTEAFF. CDR3 nucleotide sequence: TGCGCCAGCAGCTTAGGGGGTAGCATGAACACTGAAGCTTTCTTT. Together with reference TRBV5-1 and TRBJ1-1, the CDR3 gives the full variable domain: KAGVTQTPRYLIKTRGQQVTLSCSPISGHRSVSWYQQTPGQGLQFLFEYFSETQRNKGNFPGRFSGRQFSNSRSEMNVSTLELGDSALYLCASSLGGSMNTEAFFGQGTRLTVV.